Listed here are 8 T cell receptor beta chains from one sample, sequenced in a study of T cell clonality in common variable immunodeficiency. Sequencing was performed with immunoSEQ multiplex PCR; in TCRdb, only in-frame clones are kept and a portion is missing. The repertoire consists of about 40,000 clones, none detected only once. Source material: peripheral blood mononuclear cells. Receptor source: a person aged 18-70 years in good health.

This clone was seen repeatedly, ten times or more. The read finishes 3 residues shy of the CDR3 end, and the germline J gene is used to complete it. The chain couples TRBV19 to TRBJ2-5, with D possibly TRBD1 on 7 matching bases. CDR1 LNHDA and CDR2 SQIVND come from the germline V gene (reference sequence). The CDR3 length is 17 residues. The V gene lost 5 bases and the J gene lost 3 bases, with 22 bases spanning the gap. The DNA read from the CDR3 is TGTGCCAGTAGTCCCCAAGGGGGCGCGGGACAGAAAGAGACC. Its protein is CASSPQGGAGQKET. The complete CDR3 sequence is CASSPQGGAGQKETQYF. Based on the CDR3 plus reference TRBV19 and TRBJ2-5, the full variable domain is DGGITQSPKYLFRKEGQNVTLSCEQNLNHDAMYWYRQDPGQGLRLIYYSQIVNDFQKGDIAEGYSVSREKKESFPLTVTSAQKNPTAFYLCASSPQGGAGQKETQYFGPGTRLLVL.

This clone was counted ten times or more. The CDR3 loop is CASTGGGFQETQYF. The CDR3 DNA, read in part, is TGCGCCAGCACGGGGGGAGGCTTCCAAGAGACC. J is TRBJ2-5 and V is TRBV5-1; the match to TRBD2 covers 7 bases. Read data end 3 residues before the CDR3 end; the end is taken from the germline J gene. CDR1 SGHRS and CDR2 YFSETQ come from the germline V gene. CDR3 length: 14 residues. V was clipped by 6 bases and J by 1 base; unmatched bases: 6. The full variable domain, completed using reference TRBV5-1 and TRBJ2-5, is KAGVTQTPRYLIKTRGQQVTLSCSPISGHRSVSWYQQTPGQGLQFLFEYFSETQRNKGNFPGRFSGRQFSNSRSEMNVSTLELGDSALYLCASTGGGFQETQYFGPGTRLLVL.

In the case of this clone: A much bigger clone sits one base away, suggesting this may be a read error. The observed sequence ends 3 residues before the CDR3 terminus, with the missing tail filled in from the germline J gene. The chain employs TRBV7-3 and TRBJ2-1; 8 nucleotides match TRBD1. The CDR3 covers 15 residues. Germline V gene sequence: CDR1 SGHTA, CDR2 FQGTGA. Incomplete CDR3 DNA: TGTTCCAGCAGCTTGACCGGGACAGGTTTAAATGAG. Its protein is CSSSLTGTGLNE. The full CDR3 is CSSSLTGTGLNEQFF.

On this clone: With the read ending 3 residues before the CDR3 end, the germline J gene is used to fill in that end. V gene TRBV20-1 combines with J gene TRBJ1-2; D not certain. CDR3 length: 16 residues. Germline CDR1 is DFQATT and CDR2 is SNEGSKA (reference sequence). This CDR3 is CSADPSTRISYNDYTF. CDR3 DNA, as far as it was read: TGCAGTGCTGACCCATCGACTAGAATCTCCTACAATGAC.

This clone was counted many times. The missing CDR3 end, 3 residues past where the read stops, is filled in from the germline J gene. The chain combines TRBV6-2 or TRBV6-3 with TRBJ1-1; tentatively, D is TRBD1 (5 bases). CDR3 size: 11 residues. CDR1 is MNHEY, CDR2 SVGEGT, per germline. Trimming pared 7 bases from V and 4 bases from J, leaving 7 bases between. The CDR3 region is CASTQGTEAFF. The DNA read from the CDR3 is TGTGCCAGCACCCAGGGCACTGAA.

This clone was detected ten times or more. The CDR3 end lies 3 residues beyond the end of the read and is filled in from the germline J gene. This chain joins TRBV28 and TRBJ2-5, with D maybe TRBD1 (6 bases). Trimming shortened V by 2 bases and J by 4 bases, and 11 bases separated the two germline ends. There are 14 residues in the CDR3. Germline V gene lookup returns CDR1 MDHEN and CDR2 SYDVKM. CDR3 DNA, as far as it was read: TGTGCCAGCAGTTTACAGGGGAACGGAGAGACC. This gives the protein CASSLQGNGET. The entire CDR3 reads CASSLQGNGETQYF.

This clone was seen repeatedly, ten times or more. Read sequence stops 3 residues before the CDR3 end, and the germline J gene provides the missing end. The genes are TRBV11-2 and TRBJ2-7; TRBD2 agrees at 8 bases. The CDR3 is 14 amino acids. The V gene's germline CDR1 is SGHAT and CDR2 FQNNGV. Trimming at V came to 2 bases and at J to 3 bases, leaving 3 bases not matched to a gene. Incomplete CDR3 DNA: TGTGCCAGCAGCTTACAGCGGGGGAACTACGAG. This encodes CASSLQRGNYE. The complete CDR3 sequence is CASSLQRGNYEQYF.

This clone was seen repeatedly, ten times or more. The read comes to an end 3 residues before the CDR3 does, leaving the germline J gene to fill in the end. This chain connects TRBV12-3 or TRBV12-4 to TRBJ2-3; 9 positions agree with TRBD2. The CDR3 sequence is 14 residues long. J gave up 6 bases and V 7 bases, and 8 bases lay outside the gene matches. The CDR3 sequence is CASTLGLAADTQYF. CDR3 bases read: TGTGCCAGCACCCTGGGACTAGCTGCGGATACG.